This record concerns one TCR beta chain sequence. Its antigen remains undetermined. Nothing much larger sits one base from this clone, and base qualities are not available. These data are taken from a study of blood T cell repertoires in COVID-19 (dated by TCRdb to 2020 to 2022). Some background on the complete study: Samples covering the acute and convalescent phases of COVID-19 were provided by collaborators in the United States, Italy and Spain. The material from the prospective study consisted of cDNA or gDNA derived from T cells, B-cell-depleted T cells, or PBMCs. Subjects who had been exposed to COVID-19, were actively infected with it, or had recovered from it provided the deeply sampled blood TCRbeta repertoires that made up the dataset. The repertoires were released in a freely available public database meant as a resource for research on the immune response to SARS-CoV-2. Samples came from the ongoing ImmuneRACE study (first 160 participants) plus 1,254 subjects from 6 global collaborators. A de-identified subject ID, COVID-19 status, age in years and sex were almost always included in the sample metadata. HLA class I and class II types, where available, came from metadata supplied by the sample provider rather than from assay-based typing.

TCRbeta CDR3 regions were amplified from genomic DNA by means of the immunoSEQ Assay, a bias-controlled multiplex PCR. The study's processing was this. Nucleated cell counts per sample were estimated from amplification of reference gene primers within the assay. To quantify the absolute abundance of each unique TCRbeta CDR3 rearrangement, sequence reads were collapsed and filtered. For each sample, productive Simpson clonality was calculated as the square root of Simpson's diversity index across productive rearrangements. Here the immuneACCESS table is served through TCRdb, limited to in-frame sequences with V and J called. Missing clones are a known gap in these copies; in checked studies unresolved V genes cover under half, and the rest lacks a known reason. The V and J calls and the clone size are those of that table, but D and trimming were determined from the DNA. Here the sample has some 130,000 clones; 79% occur a single time. The ten top clones hold approximately 3.5% of the sample.

Results and caveats for the whole study, not just this receptor: How much clinical and demographic metadata was included differed by source and by participant, and the metadata was provided uncurated.

V was cut back by 0 bases and J by 0 bases, leaving a gap of 8 bases between them. Inclusive of the bounding cysteine and phenylalanine, the CDR3 is 15 residues long. The entry retains the CDR3 DNA only, 45 bases that are in frame from base 1. The germline V gene (reference sequence) gives CDR1 as MNHEY and CDR2 as SMNVEV. The collaborating institutions used their own protocols to collect whole blood in K2EDTA tubes. For TCRbeta analysis, collaborator samples were shipped as frozen whole blood, as isolated PBMCs, or as DNA extracted from either sample type. The sequence derives from a man in his sixties with acute or convalescent COVID-19. The rearrangement joined TRBV27 to TRBJ1-2, with the D gene too uncertain to name. Sequenced: peripheral blood. The CDR3 amino acid sequence is: CASSLSGSPNYGYTF. The nucleotide sequence is given as TGTGCCAGCAGTTTATCGGGCAGCCCTAACTATGGCTACACCTTC.